The 11 T cell receptor beta chains below come from one sample, sequenced in a study of cytomegalovirus exposure and HLA in healthy donors (dated by TCRdb to 2016 to 2017). Libraries came from the immunoSEQ multiplex PCR assay. TCRdb carries this immuneACCESS record with in-frame sequences only. Its versions omit some clonotypes, under half of them owing to an unresolved V gene in the studies checked, with the rest unexplained. The sample has 200,000 to 300,000 clones on record, around 85% of them singletons. The ten largest clones represent 0.95% to 1.5% of the sample. The sample taken for sequencing was PBMCs. The origin of the receptors is a woman under 40 in good health and CMV-seropositive.

The V and J genes are TRBV19 and TRBJ2-2, with 10 nucleotides matching TRBD2. Germline-derived CDR1 and CDR2 are LNHDA and SQIVND (reference sequence). The CDR3 consists of 16 residues. V trimming: 3 bases; J trimming: 0 bases; junction bases outside the gene matches: 1. CDR3 sequence: CASSITSGTNTGELFF. The CDR3 DNA follows: TGTGCCAGTAGTATTACTAGCGGGACGAACACCGGGGAGCTGTTTTTT.

This chain uses TRBV27 with TRBJ1-2; TRBD1 matches 8 bases. The CDR3 sequence is 14 residues long. The trim removed 2 bases at V and 7 bases at J, leaving 6 bases unmatched. Germline V gene sequence: CDR1 MNHEY, CDR2 SMNVEV (reference sequence). CDR3 protein: CASSLNRGSGGYTF. CDR3 coding DNA: TGTGCCAGCAGTTTAAACAGGGGGAGCGGTGGCTACACCTTC.

V and J are TRBV10-3 and TRBJ2-7; TRBD2 matches 9 bases. J lost 6 bases, V lost 7 bases, and 16 bases had no gene match. Germline assignment: CDR1 ENHRY and CDR2 SYGVKD. This CDR3 contains 16 residues. The CDR3 spells CAIMGWREGPSGEQYF. The CDR3, as DNA: TGTGCCATCATGGGGTGGCGGGAGGGCCCGTCGGGCGAGCAGTACTTC.

This chain links TRBV11-3 with TRBJ1-2, with TRBD1 identical over 10 bases. The CDR3 runs 16 residues. With V trimmed by 5 bases and J by 6 bases, 12 bases remained unmatched. Looked up from germline, CDR1 is SGHNT and CDR2 is YENEEA. The CDR3 coding sequence is TGTGCCAGCAGCACTTCCTCGGGACAGGGGTACCATGGCTACACCTTC. Translation gives CASSTSSGQGYHGYTF.

This clone has a single count. This sequence joins TRBV7-8 and TRBJ1-5, with TRBD1 identical over 10 bases. The CDR3 has 14 amino acids. Trimming took 3 bases from V and 5 from J; bases not matched to a gene: 1. Germline CDR1 reads SGHVS; CDR2 reads FQNEAQ. The CDR3 bases are TGTGCCAGCAGCTTCGGGACAGGGGATCAGCCCCAGCATTTT. Its protein product is CASSFGTGDQPQHF.

The V call is TRBV6-1, the J call TRBJ2-7; 7 bases are a match to TRBD1. After removal of 6 bases from V and 3 bases from J, the junction contained 5 bases not matched to a gene. Germline CDR1 MNHNS, CDR2 SASEGT. The CDR3 sequence is 13 residues long. CDR3 protein: CASSVDRDYEQYF. Written as DNA, the CDR3 is TGTGCCAGCAGCGTCGACAGGGACTACGAGCAGTACTTC.

The rearrangement uses TRBV18 and TRBJ2-7, with 9 bases identical to TRBD2. Losses at the gene ends were 6 bases for V and 3 bases for J; bases not matched to a gene: 15. CDR3 size: 17 residues. Per the germline V gene, CDR1 is KGHSH and CDR2 is LQKENI. CDR3 region: CASSLISASGTNYEQYF. CDR3 coding DNA: TGTGCCAGCTCTCTCATTTCGGCTAGCGGGACCAACTACGAGCAGTACTTC.

V gene TRBV6-5 combines with J gene TRBJ1-3, with D unresolved. CDR1 MNHEY and CDR2 SVGAGI come from the germline V gene. This CDR3 spans 16 amino acids. The V end lost 2 bases, the J end lost 4 bases, and 15 bases lay between the germline ends. The CDR3 loop reads CASSYGGVGGGNTIYF. The DNA for the CDR3 is TGTGCCAGCAGTTACGGAGGAGTTGGAGGGGGAAACACCATATATTTT.

This chain joins TRBV27 and TRBJ2-5; a possible D gene is TRBD2 (6 bases). This CDR3 is 13 amino acids long. V lost 6 bases to trimming and J lost 5 bases, with 13 bases between them. Germline V CDR1 and CDR2: MNHEY, SMNVEV (reference sequence). In DNA, the CDR3 is TGTGCCAGCAGGGTTGGGAGGACGGAGACCCAGTACTTC. Its translation is CASRVGRTETQYF.

This clone is a singleton in its sample. This chain joins TRBV13 and TRBJ1-1, with D possibly matching TRBD1 (5 bases). V gave up 2 bases and J gave up 2 bases, with 9 bases separating them. The CDR3 is 14 residues long. From germline, CDR1 is PRHDT and CDR2 FYEKMQ (reference sequence). CDR3: CASSLMGPNTEAFF. The DNA of the CDR3 is TGTGCCAGCAGCTTAATGGGGCCTAACACTGAAGCTTTCTTT. The full variable domain, rest sourced from reference TRBV13 and TRBJ1-1, is AAGVIQSPRHLIKEKRETATLKCYPIPRHDTVYWYQQGPGQDPQFLISFYEKMQSDKGSIPDRFSAQQFSDYHSELNMSSLELGDSALYFCASSLMGPNTEAFFGQGTRLTVV.

The gene calls are TRBV5-4 and TRBJ2-2; 9 bases map to TRBD1. V lost 4 bases, J lost 1 base, and 17 bases stayed unmatched. The germline V gene has CDR1 SGHNT and CDR2 YYREEE (reference sequence). The CDR3 consists of 20 residues. CDR3 coding DNA: TGTGCCAGCAGCATGGACAGGGGAAACCCATCCGGCGGGAACACCGGGGAGCTGTTTTTT. This codes for CASSMDRGNPSGGNTGELFF.